This T cell receptor (beta chain) was profiled in a study of blood T cell repertoires in COVID-19. Recovered participants had two consecutive negative NP/OP PCR tests, healthcare professional clearance, or symptom resolution. Authors' processing steps: Using reference gene primer amplification, nucleated cell counts were estimated. Only in-frame clones appear in the TCRdb table, and some are missing; sequencing was by immunoSEQ multiplex PCR. The DNA gave D and trimming, while V, J and clone size come from that table. The table has roughly 230,000 clones, 84% seen once. Sequenced input: PBMCs or T cells enriched from blood (not recorded which). The clonotype comes from a man aged 50-59 years who had recovered from COVID-19.

The CDR3 nucleotides read TGTGCCAGCAGTTACTCGAAAACTACCAAAGAGACCCAGTACTTC. Translated: CASSYSKTTKETQYF. The V and J genes are TRBV6-2 or TRBV6-3 and TRBJ2-5, with D unclear. This CDR3 is built from 15 residues. The germline V gene has CDR1 MNHEY and CDR2 SVGEGT. The germline V and J ends were trimmed by 0 bases and 3 bases, with 11 bases remaining between them.